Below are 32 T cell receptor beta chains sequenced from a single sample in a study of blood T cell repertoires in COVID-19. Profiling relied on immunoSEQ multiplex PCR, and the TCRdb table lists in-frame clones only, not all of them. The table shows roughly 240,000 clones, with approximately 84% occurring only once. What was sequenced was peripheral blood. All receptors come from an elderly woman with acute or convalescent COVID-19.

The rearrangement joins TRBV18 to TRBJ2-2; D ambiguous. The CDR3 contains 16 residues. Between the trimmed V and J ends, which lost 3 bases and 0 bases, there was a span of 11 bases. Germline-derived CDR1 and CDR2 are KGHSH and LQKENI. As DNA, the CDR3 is TGTGCCAGCTCACCCCTAAGTTTTGCGAACACCGGGGAGCTGTTTTTT. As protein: CASSPLSFANTGELFF.

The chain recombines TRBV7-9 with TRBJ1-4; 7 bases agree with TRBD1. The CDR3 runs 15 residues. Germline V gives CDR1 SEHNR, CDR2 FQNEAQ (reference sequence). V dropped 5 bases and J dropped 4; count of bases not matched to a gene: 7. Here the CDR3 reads CASSVYRDSNEKLFF. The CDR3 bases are TGTGCCAGCAGCGTATACCGGGACAGTAATGAAAAACTGTTTTTT.

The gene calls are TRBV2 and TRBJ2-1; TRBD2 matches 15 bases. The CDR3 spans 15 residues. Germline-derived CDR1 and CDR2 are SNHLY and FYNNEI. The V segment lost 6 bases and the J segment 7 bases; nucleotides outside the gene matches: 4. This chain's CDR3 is CASSKGLAGGNEQFF. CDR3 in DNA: TGTGCCAGCAGCAAGGGACTAGCGGGGGGTAATGAGCAGTTCTTC.

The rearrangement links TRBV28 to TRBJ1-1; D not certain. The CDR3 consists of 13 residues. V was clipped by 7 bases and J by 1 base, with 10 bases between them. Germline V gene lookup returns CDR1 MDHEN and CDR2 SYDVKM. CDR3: CASKRSGNTEAFF. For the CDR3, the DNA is TGTGCCAGCAAGAGGTCGGGGAACACTGAAGCTTTCTTT.

The CDR3 sequence is CASSDGGGISQYF. The CDR3 nucleotides are TGCGCCAGCAGTGACGGGGGTGGGATATCGCAGTATTTT. This chain joins TRBV10-2 and TRBJ2-3; D may be TRBD2 (6 bases). Germline V lookup: CDR1 WSHSY, CDR2 SAAADI. CDR3 length: 13 residues. The V gene lost 3 bases and the J gene lost 10 bases, with 14 bases spanning the gap.

The DNA of the CDR3 is TGTGCCAGCAGCTACAGTACCGGGGAGCTGTTTTTT. Protein sequence: CASSYSTGELFF. This chain uses TRBV3-1 (or the pseudogene TRBV3-2) with TRBJ2-2, with no clear D. Germline assignment: CDR1 LGHDT and CDR2 YNNKEL (reference sequence). V was cut by 5 bases and J by 5 bases, with 6 bases left in between. The CDR3 covers 12 residues.

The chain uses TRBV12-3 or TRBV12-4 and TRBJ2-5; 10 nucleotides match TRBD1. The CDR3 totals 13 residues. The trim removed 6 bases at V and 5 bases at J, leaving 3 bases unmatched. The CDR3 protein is CASRTGGGETQYF. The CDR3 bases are TGTGCCAGCAGGACAGGGGGCGGCGAGACCCAGTACTTC.

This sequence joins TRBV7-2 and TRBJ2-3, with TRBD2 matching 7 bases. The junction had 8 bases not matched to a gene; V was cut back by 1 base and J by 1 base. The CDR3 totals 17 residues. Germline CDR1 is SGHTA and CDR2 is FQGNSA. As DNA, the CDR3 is TGTGCCAGCAGCTTAGGTGTAGCGGGTGGACGCACAGATACGCAGTATTTT. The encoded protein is CASSLGVAGGRTDTQYF.

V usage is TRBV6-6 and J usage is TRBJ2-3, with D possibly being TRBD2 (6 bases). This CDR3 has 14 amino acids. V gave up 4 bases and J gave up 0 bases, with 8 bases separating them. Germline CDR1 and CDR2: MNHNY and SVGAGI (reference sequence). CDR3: CASSFSGSTDTQYF. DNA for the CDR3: TGTGCCAGCAGTTTTAGCGGTAGCACAGATACGCAGTATTTT.

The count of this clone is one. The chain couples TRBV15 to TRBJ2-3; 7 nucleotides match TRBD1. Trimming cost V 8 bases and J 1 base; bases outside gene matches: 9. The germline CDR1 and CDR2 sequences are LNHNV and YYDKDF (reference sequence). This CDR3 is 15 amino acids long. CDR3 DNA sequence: TGTGCCACCGCACAGGGGCGTCTAGGCACAGATACGCAGTATTTT. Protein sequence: CATAQGRLGTDTQYF.

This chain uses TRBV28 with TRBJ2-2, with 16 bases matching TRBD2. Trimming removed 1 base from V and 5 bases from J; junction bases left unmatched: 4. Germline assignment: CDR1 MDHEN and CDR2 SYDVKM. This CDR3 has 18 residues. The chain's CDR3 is CASSLSSGLAGGTGELFF. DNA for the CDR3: TGTGCCAGCAGTTTATCGTCGGGACTAGCGGGAGGGACCGGGGAGCTGTTTTTT. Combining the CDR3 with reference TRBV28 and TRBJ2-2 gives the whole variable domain DVKVTQSSRYLVKRTGEKVFLECVQDMDHENMFWYRQDPGLGLRLIYFSYDVKMKEKGDIPEGYSVSREKKERFSLILESASTNQTSMYLCASSLSSGLAGGTGELFFGEGSRLTVL.

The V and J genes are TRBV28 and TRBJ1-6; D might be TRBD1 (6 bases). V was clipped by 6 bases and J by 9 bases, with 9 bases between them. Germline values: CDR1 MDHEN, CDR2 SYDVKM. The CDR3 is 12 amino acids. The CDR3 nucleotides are TGTGCCAGCAGACTACAGGGTTCACCCCTCCACTTT. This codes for CASRLQGSPLHF.

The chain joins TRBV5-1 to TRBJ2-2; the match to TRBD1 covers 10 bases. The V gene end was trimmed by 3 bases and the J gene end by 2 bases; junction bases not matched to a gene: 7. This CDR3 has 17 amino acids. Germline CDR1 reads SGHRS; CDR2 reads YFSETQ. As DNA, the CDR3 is TGCGCCAGCAGCTCCTCCGGGACAGGGGTAAACACCGGGGAGCTGTTTTTT. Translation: CASSSSGTGVNTGELFF.

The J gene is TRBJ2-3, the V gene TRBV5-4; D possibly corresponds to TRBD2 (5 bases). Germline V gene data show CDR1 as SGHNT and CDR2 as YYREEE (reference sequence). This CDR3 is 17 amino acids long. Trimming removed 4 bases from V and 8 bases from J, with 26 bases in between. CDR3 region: CASSAGLGLWSLGTQYF. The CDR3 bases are TGTGCCAGCAGCGCCGGGCTTGGACTGTGGTCCCTCGGTACGCAGTATTTT.

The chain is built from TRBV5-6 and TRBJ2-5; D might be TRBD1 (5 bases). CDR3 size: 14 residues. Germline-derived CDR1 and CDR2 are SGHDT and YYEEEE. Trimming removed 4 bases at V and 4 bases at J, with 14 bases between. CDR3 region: CASSRAGLRETQYF. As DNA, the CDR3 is TGTGCCAGCAGCCGGGCAGGGTTGCGAGAGACCCAGTACTTC.

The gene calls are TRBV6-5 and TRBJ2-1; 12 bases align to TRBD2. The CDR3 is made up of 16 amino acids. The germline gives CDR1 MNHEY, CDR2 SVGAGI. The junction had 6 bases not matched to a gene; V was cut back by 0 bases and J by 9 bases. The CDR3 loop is CASSYSRTSGIGEQFF. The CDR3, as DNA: TGTGCCAGCAGTTACTCGAGGACTAGCGGGATAGGTGAGCAGTTCTTC.

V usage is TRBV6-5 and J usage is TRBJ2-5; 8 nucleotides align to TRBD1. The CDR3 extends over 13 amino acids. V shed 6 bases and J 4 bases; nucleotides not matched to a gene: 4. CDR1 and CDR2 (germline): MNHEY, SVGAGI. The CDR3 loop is CASRVDRGETQYF. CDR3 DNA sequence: TGTGCCAGCAGAGTTGACAGGGGAGAGACCCAGTACTTC.

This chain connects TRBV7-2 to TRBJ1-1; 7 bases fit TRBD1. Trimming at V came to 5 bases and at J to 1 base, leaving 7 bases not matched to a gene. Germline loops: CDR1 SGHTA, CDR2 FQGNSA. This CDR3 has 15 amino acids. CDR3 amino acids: CASSPGGRRNTEAFF. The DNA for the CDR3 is TGTGCCAGCAGCCCAGGGGGGCGGCGGAACACTGAAGCTTTCTTT. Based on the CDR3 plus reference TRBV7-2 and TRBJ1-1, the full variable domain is GAGVSQSPSNKVTEKGKDVELRCDPISGHTALYWYRQSLGQGLEFLIYFQGNSAPDKSGLPSDRFSAERTGGSVSTLTIQRTQQEDSAVYLCASSPGGRRNTEAFFGQGTRLTVV.

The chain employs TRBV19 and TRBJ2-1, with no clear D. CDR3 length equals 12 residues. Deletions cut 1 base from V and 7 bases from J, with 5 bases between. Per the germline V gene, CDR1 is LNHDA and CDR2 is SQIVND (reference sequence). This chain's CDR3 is CASSIGLNEQFF. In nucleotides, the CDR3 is TGTGCCAGTAGTATAGGACTGAATGAGCAGTTCTTC.

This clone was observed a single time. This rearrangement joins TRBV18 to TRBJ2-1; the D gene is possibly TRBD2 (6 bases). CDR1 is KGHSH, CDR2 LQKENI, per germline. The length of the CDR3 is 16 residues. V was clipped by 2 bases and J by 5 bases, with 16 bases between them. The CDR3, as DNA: TGTGCCAGCTCACCAACCGTAGGACTACCCGACAATGAGCAGTTCTTC. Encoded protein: CASSPTVGLPDNEQFF.

The CDR3 DNA is TGTGCCAGCAGCGTAGGACAGCGGGGGTGGGAGACCCAGTACTTC. It codes for CASSVGQRGWETQYF. The chain joins TRBV9 to TRBJ2-5; 8 bases fit TRBD2. CDR1 is SGDLS and CDR2 is YYNGEE in the germline V gene. Germline trimming cut 0 bases from V and 5 bases from J; bases unmatched to any gene: 6. This CDR3 has 15 amino acids.

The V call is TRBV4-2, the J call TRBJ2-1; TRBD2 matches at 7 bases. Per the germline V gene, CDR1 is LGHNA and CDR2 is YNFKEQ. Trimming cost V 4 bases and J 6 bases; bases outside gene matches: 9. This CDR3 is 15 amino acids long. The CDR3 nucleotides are TGTGCCAGCAGCCCCCGACTAGCTTTGGGCAATGAGCAGTTCTTC. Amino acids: CASSPRLALGNEQFF.

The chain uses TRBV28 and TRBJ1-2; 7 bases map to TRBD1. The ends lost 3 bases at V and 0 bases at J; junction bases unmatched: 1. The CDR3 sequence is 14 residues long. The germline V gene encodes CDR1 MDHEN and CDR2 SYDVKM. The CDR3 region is CASSFGTANYGYTF. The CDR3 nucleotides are TGTGCCAGCAGTTTTGGGACAGCTAACTATGGCTACACCTTC.

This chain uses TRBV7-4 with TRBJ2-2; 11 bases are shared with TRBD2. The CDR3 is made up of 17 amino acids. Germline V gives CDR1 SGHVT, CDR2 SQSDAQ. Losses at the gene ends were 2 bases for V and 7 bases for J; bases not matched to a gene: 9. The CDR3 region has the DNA TGTGCCAGCAGCTTACTACTAGCGGGGGATTGGCACGGGGAGCTGTTTTTT. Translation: CASSLLLAGDWHGELFF.

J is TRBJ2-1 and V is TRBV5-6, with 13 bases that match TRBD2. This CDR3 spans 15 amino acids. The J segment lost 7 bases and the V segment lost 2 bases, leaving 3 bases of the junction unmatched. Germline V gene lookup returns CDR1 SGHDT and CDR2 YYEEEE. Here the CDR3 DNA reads TGTGCCAGCAGCTTCAGACTAGCGGGGGGTAATGAGCAGTTCTTC. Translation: CASSFRLAGGNEQFF.

The DNA for the CDR3 is TGTGCCACCAGTGATACCCGAACCCGGGGGGTCGATGGCTATGGCTACACCTTC. Protein sequence: CATSDTRTRGVDGYGYTF. J is TRBJ1-2 and V is TRBV24-1; D is perhaps TRBD1 (5 bases). The CDR3 consists of 18 residues. The V gene's germline CDR1 is KGHDR and CDR2 SFDVKD. Trimming shortened V by 3 bases and J by 4 bases, and 23 bases separated the two germline ends.

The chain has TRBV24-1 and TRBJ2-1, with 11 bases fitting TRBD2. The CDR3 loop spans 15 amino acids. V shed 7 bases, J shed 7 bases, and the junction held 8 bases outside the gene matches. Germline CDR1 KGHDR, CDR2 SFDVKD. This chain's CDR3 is CATSLAGGVNNEQFF. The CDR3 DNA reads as TGTGCCACCAGCCTAGCGGGAGGAGTAAATAATGAGCAGTTCTTC.

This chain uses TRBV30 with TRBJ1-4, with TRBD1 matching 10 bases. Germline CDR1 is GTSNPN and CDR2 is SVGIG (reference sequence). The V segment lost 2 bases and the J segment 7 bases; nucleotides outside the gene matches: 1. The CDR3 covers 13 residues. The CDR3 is CAWSRDRGEKLFF. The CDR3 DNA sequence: TGTGCCTGGAGTCGGGACAGGGGTGAAAAACTGTTTTTT.

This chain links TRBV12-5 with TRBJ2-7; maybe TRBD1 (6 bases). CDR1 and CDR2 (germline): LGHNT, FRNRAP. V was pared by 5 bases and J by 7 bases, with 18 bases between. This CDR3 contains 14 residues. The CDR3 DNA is TGTGCTAGTGGTCAAGGGACATTGGGAATAGAGCAGTACTTC. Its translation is CASGQGTLGIEQYF.

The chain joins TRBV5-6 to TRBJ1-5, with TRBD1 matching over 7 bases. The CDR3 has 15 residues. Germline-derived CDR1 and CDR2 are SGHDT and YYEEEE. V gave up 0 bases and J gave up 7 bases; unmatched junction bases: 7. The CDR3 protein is CASSLDRGRGQPQHF. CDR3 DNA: TGTGCCAGCAGCTTGGACAGGGGCCGGGGGCAGCCCCAGCATTTT.

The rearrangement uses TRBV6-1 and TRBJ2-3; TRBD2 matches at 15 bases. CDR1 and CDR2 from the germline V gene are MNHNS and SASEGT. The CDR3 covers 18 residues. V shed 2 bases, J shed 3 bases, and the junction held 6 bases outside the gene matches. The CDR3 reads CASSEPGLAGGRTDTQYF. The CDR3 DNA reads TGTGCCAGCAGTGAACCGGGACTAGCGGGAGGAAGGACAGATACGCAGTATTTT.

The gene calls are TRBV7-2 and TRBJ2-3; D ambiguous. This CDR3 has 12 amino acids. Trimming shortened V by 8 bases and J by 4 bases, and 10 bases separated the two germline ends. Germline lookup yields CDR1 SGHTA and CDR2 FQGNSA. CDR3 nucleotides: TGTGCCAGCGGAGCTTCTTCAGATACGCAGTATTTT. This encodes CASGASSDTQYF.